This T cell receptor (beta chain) was retrieved from a study of T cell repertoires in cytomegalovirus infection. Study-wide context: Public TCR beta signatures marked donors with CMV infection and the matching HLA.

Trimming left V 3 bases short and J 6 bases short, with 14 bases between. The CDR3 runs 15 residues. Per germline, CDR1 SEHNR and CDR2 FQNEAQ (reference sequence). This clonotype was picked up many times. Its matching antigen is unknown. Findings of the study overall: HLA-C-restricted CMV clonotypes gave the most frequent clonotype in two of eight donors. Identification of carriers of CMV plus the relevant HLA was achieved through cumulative public TCR beta family frequency.

Using its own MiXCR run on the reads, TCRdb lists one record per CDR3 protein. The table includes 200,000 to 300,000 distinct CDR3 sequences, approximately 9.2% detected once. The TCR comes from a human donor in good health (CMV status not recorded). Some clones in this sample may be carry-over from other donors' samples. Sequenced input: PBMCs. The chain is built from TRBV7-9 and TRBJ2-2, with D unclear. The CDR3 region is CASSLTEVGAGELFF. The DNA for the CDR3 is TGTGCCAGCAGCTTGACTGAAGTCGGAGCCGGGGAGCTGTTTTTT.